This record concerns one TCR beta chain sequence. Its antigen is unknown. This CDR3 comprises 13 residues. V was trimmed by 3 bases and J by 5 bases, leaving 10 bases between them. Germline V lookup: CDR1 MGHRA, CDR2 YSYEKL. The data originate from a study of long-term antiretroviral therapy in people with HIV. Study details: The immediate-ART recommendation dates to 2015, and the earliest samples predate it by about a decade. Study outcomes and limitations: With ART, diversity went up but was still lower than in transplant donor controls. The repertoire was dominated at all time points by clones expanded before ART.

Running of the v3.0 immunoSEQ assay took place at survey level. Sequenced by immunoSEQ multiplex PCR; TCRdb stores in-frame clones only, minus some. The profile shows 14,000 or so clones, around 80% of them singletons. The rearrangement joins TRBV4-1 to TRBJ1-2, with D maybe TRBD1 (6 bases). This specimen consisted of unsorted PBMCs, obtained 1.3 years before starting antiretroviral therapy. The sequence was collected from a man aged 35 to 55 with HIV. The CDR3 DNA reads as TGCGCCAGCAGCCAGGTAGGACAGTATGGCTACACCTTC. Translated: CASSQVGQYGYTF.